Sequencing of this T cell receptor (beta chain) was carried out in a study of response to subunit inactivated influenza vaccine. Study-wide findings and caveats: T cells newly recruited by each seasonal influenza vaccination are few, the authors suggested.

TCRdb re-derived calls from the RT-PCR reads in MiXCR, one entry per CDR3 protein. This table has about 650,000 distinct CDR3 sequences, 12% to 15% appearing once. In regard to this clonotype: Its antigen is undetermined. The junction and the germline gene differ at one end; a read error may be behind it.

The CDR3 consists of 15 residues. Germline V gene data show CDR1 as KGHSH and CDR2 as LQKENI. The TCR comes from a man aged 45 to 65 who received an inactivated influenza vaccine. The chain couples TRBV18 to TRBJ2-3; 7 positions match TRBD1. The source material was PBMCs from blood, sampled around two weeks before vaccination. The CDR3 coding sequence is TGTGCCAGCTCTCCACCGGGACAGAGTCTCTATACGCAGTATTTT. As protein: CASSPPGQSLYTQYF.